Shown below are 30 T cell receptor beta chains from a single sample sequenced in a study of cytomegalovirus exposure and HLA in healthy donors. TCRdb's table, derived via immunoSEQ multiplex PCR, lists solely in-frame clones and lacks some. Among approximately 200,000 clones listed, over 65% were seen once. Source material: PBMCs. All receptors come from a man between 18 and 35 years old in good health and CMV-seropositive.

V and J are TRBV11-2 and TRBJ2-1, with 8 positions matching TRBD2. Trimming removed 6 bases from V and 3 bases from J; junction bases left unmatched: 7. The CDR3 is 15 amino acids. CDR1 and CDR2 from the germline V gene are SGHAT and FQNNGV. CDR3 sequence: CASRSFGGVYNEQFF. In DNA, the CDR3 is TGTGCCAGCAGATCTTTCGGGGGGGTCTACAATGAGCAGTTCTTC.

The chain combines TRBV15 with TRBJ2-1, with no clear D. V was pared by 4 bases and J by 8 bases, with 6 bases between. The CDR3 consists of 11 residues. Germline values: CDR1 LNHNV, CDR2 YYDKDF (reference sequence). The CDR3 DNA is TGTGCCACCAGCATAGCCGATGAGCAGTTCTTC. This encodes CATSIADEQFF.

V usage is TRBV19 and J usage is TRBJ2-7, with D possibly matching TRBD1 (5 bases). CDR3 size: 14 residues. V was shortened by 2 bases and J by 2 bases, with 10 bases between the two germline ends. Germline V gene lookup returns CDR1 LNHDA and CDR2 SQIVND (reference sequence). CDR3 sequence (DNA): TGTGCCAGTAGTATATTCTTAGGGGCCTACGAGCAGTACTTC. Its translation: CASSIFLGAYEQYF.

The chain has TRBV4-1 and TRBJ2-5; a possible D gene is TRBD1 (6 bases). CDR3 length equals 13 residues. Germline lookup yields CDR1 MGHRA and CDR2 YSYEKL. Trimming removed 2 bases from V and 5 bases from J, with 9 bases in between. The CDR3 DNA follows: TGCGCCAGCAGCCAAAGTAGGGGGGAGACCCAGTACTTC. It codes for CASSQSRGETQYF.

The V call is TRBV27, the J call TRBJ2-3; TRBD2 matches at 7 bases. V lost 2 bases, J lost 6 bases, and 14 bases stayed unmatched. This CDR3 is 17 amino acids long. The germline CDR1 and CDR2 sequences are MNHEY and SMNVEV (reference sequence). The CDR3 region is CASSLGPGLPGWDTQYF. CDR3 coding DNA: TGTGCCAGCAGTTTAGGTCCGGGACTACCGGGCTGGGATACGCAGTATTTT.

The rearrangement links TRBV27 to TRBJ2-2; D remains ambiguous. Trimming cost V 5 bases and J 4 bases, with 14 bases left between them. Germline V gene data show CDR1 as MNHEY and CDR2 as SMNVEV (reference sequence). CDR3 length: 15 residues. CDR3 region: CASSIVGAPTGELFF. Here the CDR3 DNA reads TGTGCCAGCAGTATCGTCGGAGCCCCCACCGGGGAGCTGTTTTTT.

The chain carries TRBV13 and TRBJ2-1; tentative D call: TRBD2 (5 bases). The V gene lost 3 bases and the J gene lost 5 bases, with 11 bases spanning the gap. The CDR3 runs to 14 residues. The germline V gene has CDR1 PRHDT and CDR2 FYEKMQ (reference sequence). The CDR3 DNA follows: TGTGCCAGCAGCTTGGAAGGAGGCGACAATGAGCAGTTCTTC. It translates to CASSLEGGDNEQFF. Full variable domain (remainder filled in from reference TRBV13 and TRBJ2-1): AAGVIQSPRHLIKEKRETATLKCYPIPRHDTVYWYQQGPGQDPQFLISFYEKMQSDKGSIPDRFSAQQFSDYHSELNMSSLELGDSALYFCASSLEGGDNEQFFGPGTRLTVL.

This clone was counted once. The V gene is TRBV19, the J gene TRBJ1-5, with 9 positions matching TRBD1. Unmatched junction bases numbered 6, after V lost 2 bases and J lost 4 bases. The V gene's germline CDR1 is LNHDA and CDR2 SQIVND (reference sequence). The CDR3 covers 16 residues. CDR3 sequence reads: CASSITVTGGNQPQHF. The CDR3 DNA follows: TGTGCCAGTAGTATAACTGTGACAGGGGGGAATCAGCCCCAGCATTTT.

The V call is TRBV27, the J call TRBJ2-3; 10 positions match TRBD2. In germline, CDR1 is MNHEY, CDR2 SMNVEV (reference sequence). V dropped 7 bases and J dropped 3; count of bases not matched to a gene: 10. The CDR3 spans 16 residues. CDR3 region: CASNPRAGGRTDTQYF. CDR3 bases: TGTGCCAGCAATCCTCGAGCGGGAGGGAGAACAGATACGCAGTATTTT.

The chain uses TRBV27 and TRBJ2-1; the D gene is possibly TRBD2 (6 bases). V was cut by 6 bases and J by 6 bases, with 18 bases left in between. CDR3 length equals 15 residues. Germline values: CDR1 MNHEY, CDR2 SMNVEV (reference sequence). CDR3 coding DNA: TGTGCCAGCAGCTTTCTTACGGGACTTCGCAATGAGCAGTTCTTC. Residues: CASSFLTGLRNEQFF.

The chain is built from TRBV7-3 and TRBJ2-3; 12 bases agree with TRBD2. V lost 5 bases to trimming and J lost 9 bases; unmatched junction nucleotides: 12. Looked up from germline, CDR1 is SGHTA and CDR2 is FQGTGA. CDR3 length: 16 residues. The CDR3 DNA is TGTGCCAGCAGCCTAGGACTAGCGGGATTCGTAGGGACGCAGTATTTT. Protein: CASSLGLAGFVGTQYF.

The J gene is TRBJ2-3, the V gene TRBV29-1; 8 bases match TRBD2. CDR3 length: 11 residues. V shed 7 bases, J shed 10 bases, and the junction held 7 bases outside the gene matches. Germline V gene lookup returns CDR1 SQVTM and CDR2 ANQGSEA. CDR3 DNA: TGCAGCGCTCGAACTAGCGGTGCGCAGTATTTT. Translation: CSARTSGAQYF.

J is TRBJ2-7 and V is TRBV5-1; 10 bases are a match to TRBD2. There are 17 residues in the CDR3. J was trimmed by 0 bases and V by 4 bases; bases with no gene match: 10. Germline CDR1 SGHRS, CDR2 YFSETQ. The CDR3 coding sequence is TGCGCCAGCAGCGTACCAGGACTAGCGGACGACTCCTACGAGCAGTACTTC. This translates into CASSVPGLADDSYEQYF.

J is TRBJ2-7 and V is TRBV19; D possibly corresponds to TRBD1 (5 bases). Germline V CDR1 and CDR2: LNHDA, SQIVND (reference sequence). The CDR3 is 14 residues long. V lost 7 bases, J lost 0 bases, and 13 bases lay in between. For the CDR3, the DNA is TGTGCCAGTACTAGAGACAGAAACTCCTACGAGCAGTACTTC. This codes for CASTRDRNSYEQYF. The whole variable domain, remainder taken from reference TRBV19 and TRBJ2-7, is DGGITQSPKYLFRKEGQNVTLSCEQNLNHDAMYWYRQDPGQGLRLIYYSQIVNDFQKGDIAEGYSVSREKKESFPLTVTSAQKNPTAFYLCASTRDRNSYEQYFGPGTRLTVT.

The chain carries TRBV28 and TRBJ2-7; D possibly corresponds to TRBD2 (5 bases). The CDR3 runs to 14 residues. In germline, CDR1 is MDHEN, CDR2 SYDVKM. V lost 3 bases and J 2 bases, leaving 11 bases between the germline ends. The CDR3 sequence is CASSLDGSTYEQYF. The CDR3 nucleotides read TGTGCCAGCAGTTTGGATGGGAGCACCTACGAGCAGTACTTC.

This clone was detected only once. The V and J genes are TRBV15 and TRBJ2-1, with 10 positions matching TRBD2. This CDR3 spans 16 amino acids. Trimming removed 0 bases from V and 5 bases from J; junction bases left unmatched: 4. The V gene's germline CDR1 is LNHNV and CDR2 YYDKDF (reference sequence). CDR3 DNA: TGTGCCACCAGCAGAGATAACGGACTAGCGGACAATGAGCAGTTCTTC. Translating it yields CATSRDNGLADNEQFF.

The chain combines TRBV10-3 with TRBJ2-3; 7 nucleotides match TRBD1. Germline values: CDR1 ENHRY, CDR2 SYGVKD. The CDR3 sequence is 14 residues long. V lost 6 bases and J lost 1; bases outside the gene matches: 4. CDR3 loop: CAIRAGQGTDTQYF. In DNA form, the CDR3 reads TGTGCCATCAGGGCTGGACAGGGCACAGATACGCAGTATTTT.

V usage is TRBV2 and J usage is TRBJ2-7; TRBD2 aligns across 12 bases. Germline V lookup: CDR1 SNHLY, CDR2 FYNNEI. There are 17 residues in the CDR3. With 6 bases clipped from V and 2 bases from J, the junction kept 11 bases outside the gene matches. The CDR3 bases are TGTGCCAGCAGGGAGGGGACTAGCGGGTACCGGGCCTACGAGCAGTACTTC. Translated: CASREGTSGYRAYEQYF.

The rearrangement uses TRBV7-3 and TRBJ1-1; 7 bases line up with TRBD1. This CDR3 spans 16 amino acids. Per the germline V gene, CDR1 is SGHTA and CDR2 is FQGTGA. V gave up 4 bases and J gave up 6 bases; unmatched junction bases: 14. Here the CDR3 reads CASSSRSGQFFSEAFF. The CDR3 DNA reads as TGTGCCAGCAGCTCCCGTTCGGGACAGTTTTTCTCTGAAGCTTTCTTT.

This clone was observed a handful of times. The J gene is TRBJ2-2, the V gene TRBV29-1; TRBD2 agrees at 10 bases. This CDR3 is 14 amino acids long. CDR1 and CDR2 (germline): SQVTM, ANQGSEA. Trimming removed 6 bases from V and 6 bases from J; junction bases left unmatched: 7. CDR3 DNA: TGCAGCGTCCAAGGGACTAGCGAGGCCGGGGAGCTGTTTTTT. It is translated as CSVQGTSEAGELFF.

In DNA, the CDR3 is TGTGCCAGCAGCGTAACCCCTAACTACGAGCAGTACTTC. It codes for CASSVTPNYEQYF. The chain employs TRBV9 and TRBJ2-7; D gene ambiguous. Trimming removed 1 base from V and 3 bases from J, with 8 bases in between. This CDR3 contains 13 residues. Germline CDR1 is SGDLS and CDR2 is YYNGEE.

This chain uses TRBV7-2 with TRBJ2-7, with 7 bases matching TRBD1. Germline CDR1 reads SGHTA; CDR2 reads FQGNSA. The ends lost 5 bases at V and 3 bases at J; junction bases unmatched: 7. The CDR3 runs 14 residues. The CDR3 nucleotides read TGTGCCAGCAGCGCGACGGACAGGTTCTACGAGCAGTACTTC. Its protein is CASSATDRFYEQYF.

J is TRBJ2-1 and V is TRBV6-1; TRBD1 might be the D (6 bases). Germline loops: CDR1 MNHNS, CDR2 SASEGT. V lost 2 bases, J lost 8 bases, and 22 bases lay in between. The CDR3 is made up of 17 amino acids. The CDR3 here is CASSENPLVLGADEQFF. CDR3 sequence (DNA): TGTGCCAGCAGTGAAAATCCCCTAGTTTTGGGGGCTGATGAGCAGTTCTTC.

The V call is TRBV30, the J call TRBJ2-5, with 10 bases that match TRBD1. V lost 3 bases, J lost 7 bases, and 8 bases stayed unmatched. Germline lookup yields CDR1 GTSNPN and CDR2 SVGIG (reference sequence). The CDR3 contains 14 residues. CDR3 DNA: TGTGCCTGGAGCCGGGACAGGGGTTGGGGGACCCAGTACTTC. It translates to CAWSRDRGWGTQYF.

The J gene is TRBJ1-5, the V gene TRBV7-9, with a weak D call TRBD1 (6 bases). Per germline, CDR1 SEHNR and CDR2 FQNEAQ (reference sequence). V lost 2 bases to trimming and J lost 1 base, with 12 bases between them. This CDR3 has 16 amino acids. CDR3 sequence reads: CASSLTTGTSNQPQHF. The CDR3 bases are TGTGCCAGCAGCTTAACCACAGGGACCAGCAATCAGCCCCAGCATTTT. Together with reference TRBV7-9 and TRBJ1-5, the CDR3 gives the full variable domain: DTGVSQNPRHKITKRGQNVTFRCDPISEHNRLYWYRQTLGQGPEFLTYFQNEAQLEKSRLLSDRFSAERPKGSFSTLEIQRTEQGDSAMYLCASSLTTGTSNQPQHFGDGTRLSIL.

V is TRBV7-7 and J is TRBJ2-1, with TRBD2 matching 9 bases. This CDR3 is built from 14 residues. After removal of 5 bases from V and 6 bases from J, the junction contained 5 bases not matched to a gene. In germline, CDR1 is SSHAT, CDR2 FNYEAQ (reference sequence). Written as DNA, the CDR3 is TGTGCCAGCAGCCCCGGGCGGGGGGGCAATGAGCAGTTCTTC. Translated, it gives CASSPGRGGNEQFF.

This chain uses TRBV28 with TRBJ2-7, with 9 bases identical to TRBD1. Germline V gene data show CDR1 as MDHEN and CDR2 as SYDVKM. After removal of 7 bases from V and 0 bases from J, the junction contained 7 bases not matched to a gene. The CDR3 has 15 amino acids. The CDR3 region has the DNA TGTGCCAGCACCCAGACAGGGGGGAGCTCCTACGAGCAGTACTTC. This translates into CASTQTGGSSYEQYF.

This clone was recorded a few times. The J gene is TRBJ1-5, the V gene TRBV30; 8 bases agree with TRBD1. The CDR3 has 12 amino acids. Losses at the gene ends were 5 bases for V and 7 bases for J; bases not matched to a gene: 4. Germline CDR1 and CDR2: GTSNPN and SVGIG (reference sequence). The CDR3 is CAWGQGGQPQHF. The CDR3 region has the DNA TGTGCCTGGGGACAGGGCGGGCAGCCCCAGCATTTT.

CDR3 nucleotides: TGTGCCAGCCAAAAGTCCCTTTTACAGGGTTGGATAGAGACCCAGTACTTC. Translation gives CASQKSLLQGWIETQYF. This chain joins TRBV28 and TRBJ2-5; a weak D match, TRBD1 (6 bases). Germline CDR1 is MDHEN and CDR2 is SYDVKM. Deletions cut 8 bases from V and 4 bases from J, with 26 bases between. This CDR3 spans 17 amino acids.

The chain uses TRBV19 and TRBJ2-7; 10 nucleotides agree with TRBD2. CDR1 and CDR2 from the germline V gene are LNHDA and SQIVND (reference sequence). The CDR3 spans 14 residues. The trim removed 5 bases at V and 4 bases at J, leaving 5 bases unmatched. CDR3 sequence: CASSRGLAVYEQYF. Written as DNA, the CDR3 is TGTGCCAGTAGTCGTGGACTAGCGGTTTACGAGCAGTACTTC.